This T cell receptor (beta chain) was sequenced for a study of cytomegalovirus exposure and HLA in healthy donors. PCR amplification relied on 60 Vbeta primers (plus 13 Jbeta primers). Produced via immunoSEQ multiplex PCR; TCRdb's table is partial and in-frame only. The sample has 68,000 or so clones; the top ten hold approximately 15%. CDR1 SGHRS and CDR2 YFSETQ come from the germline V gene. The V gene lost 1 base and the J gene lost 5 bases, with 6 bases spanning the gap. This CDR3 has 13 residues. Sequenced sample: PBMCs. The gene calls are TRBV5-1 and TRBJ1-4, with D possibly TRBD1 on 5 matching bases. This receptor was identified in a boy under 18 in good health and CMV-seronegative. CDR3 nucleotides: TGCGCCAGCAGCTTGAGGGGAAATGAAAAACTGTTTTTT. This encodes CASSLRGNEKLFF.